Detailed here is one T cell receptor (beta chain). Its antigen is currently not known. Base qualities were left out, and no much larger clone turns up one base away. One collaborating source in Seattle enrolled patients while the patients were actively infected and followed the patients over time throughout the course of disease. Whole blood was collected in K2EDTA tubes by collaborating institutions according to the institutions' own protocols. For TCRbeta analysis, collaborator samples were shipped as frozen whole blood, as isolated PBMCs, or as DNA extracted from either sample type. The immunoSEQ Assay, a bias-controlled multiplex PCR, was used to amplify TCRbeta CDR3 regions from genomic DNA. Under the source paper's analysis protocol: The number of nucleated cells in each sample was estimated from the amplification of reference gene primers within the assay. To quantify the absolute abundance of each unique TCRbeta CDR3 rearrangement, sequence reads were collapsed and filtered. Productive Simpson clonality was computed per sample as the square root of Simpson's diversity index over productive rearrangements. Imported from immuneACCESS, the table was reduced by TCRdb to in-frame sequences with V and J called. These copies leave out some clones; in studies compared against another copy, an unresolved V gene accounts for under half, and the cause of the remainder is not known. V and J calls and clone size come straight from that table; D and trimming were deduced from the DNA. In all, the sample holds roughly 210,000 clones, and roughly 84% of those were seen once. More than 9% of the sample rests with the top ten.

Including the terminal cysteine and phenylalanine, the CDR3 comprises 14 residues. The CDR3 DNA has 42 bases and is translated from base 1. V loses 1 base, J loses 4 bases, and the germline ends lie 8 bases apart. The germline V gene supplies CDR1 SGHRS and CDR2 YFSETQ. This sample stems from a study of blood T cell repertoires in COVID-19 (dated by TCRdb to about 2020). Context from the whole study: Collaborator samples came from the United States, Italy and Spain and covered acute and convalescent phases of COVID-19. Nearly every sample came with metadata listing a de-identified subject ID, COVID-19 status, age in years and sex. The prospective study material was composed of cDNA or gDNA derived from T cells, B-cell-depleted T cells, or PBMCs. Where available, HLA class I and class II types were obtained from metadata supplied by the sample provider rather than from assay-based typing. Subjects who had been exposed to COVID-19, were actively infected with it, or had recovered from it provided the deeply sampled blood TCRbeta repertoires that made up the dataset. The samples were drawn from the first 160 participants of the ongoing ImmuneRACE study and from 1,254 subjects provided by 6 global collaborators. The repertoires were released in a freely available public database meant as a resource for research on the immune response to SARS-CoV-2. Results the study describes overall, beyond this receptor: How much clinical and demographic metadata was included differed by source and by participant, and the metadata was provided uncurated.

The clonotype comes from an elderly woman with COVID-19, enrolled during active disease. Rearrangement joined TRBV5-1 to TRBJ1-4; the D gene is possibly TRBD1, with 6 bases matching. Sequencing used peripheral blood. The DNA reads as follows: TGCGCCAGCAGCTTGACGGACAGTAATGAAAAACTGTTTTTT. Its protein product is CASSLTDSNEKLFF.